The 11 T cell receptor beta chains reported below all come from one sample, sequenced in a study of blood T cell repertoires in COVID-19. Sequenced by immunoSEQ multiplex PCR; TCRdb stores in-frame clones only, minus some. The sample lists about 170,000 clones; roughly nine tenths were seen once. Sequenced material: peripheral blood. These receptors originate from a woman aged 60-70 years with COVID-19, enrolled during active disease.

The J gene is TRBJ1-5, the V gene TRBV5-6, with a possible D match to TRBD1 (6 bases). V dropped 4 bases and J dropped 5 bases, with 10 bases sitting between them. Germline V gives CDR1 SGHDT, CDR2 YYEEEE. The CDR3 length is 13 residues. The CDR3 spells CASSHRQDQPQHF. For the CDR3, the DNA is TGTGCCAGCAGCCATAGACAGGATCAGCCCCAGCATTTT. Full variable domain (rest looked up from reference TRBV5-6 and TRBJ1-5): DAGVTQSPTHLIKTRGQQVTLRCSPKSGHDTVSWYQQALGQGPQFIFQYYEEEERQRGNFPDRFSGHQFPNYSSELNVNALLLGDSALYLCASSHRQDQPQHFGDGTRLSIL.

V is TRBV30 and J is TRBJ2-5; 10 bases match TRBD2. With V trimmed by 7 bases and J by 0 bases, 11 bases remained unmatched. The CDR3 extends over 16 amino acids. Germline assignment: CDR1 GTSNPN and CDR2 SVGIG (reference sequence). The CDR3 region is CAFSGRNTRDQETQYF. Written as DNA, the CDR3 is TGTGCCTTTAGCGGGAGGAACACCCGCGACCAAGAGACCCAGTACTTC.

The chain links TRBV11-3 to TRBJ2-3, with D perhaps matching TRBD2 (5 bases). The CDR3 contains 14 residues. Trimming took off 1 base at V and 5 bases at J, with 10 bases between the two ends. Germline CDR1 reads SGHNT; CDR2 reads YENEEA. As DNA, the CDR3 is TGTGCCAGCAGCTTAGTAGCGAGGGAAGATACGCAGTATTTT. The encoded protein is CASSLVAREDTQYF.

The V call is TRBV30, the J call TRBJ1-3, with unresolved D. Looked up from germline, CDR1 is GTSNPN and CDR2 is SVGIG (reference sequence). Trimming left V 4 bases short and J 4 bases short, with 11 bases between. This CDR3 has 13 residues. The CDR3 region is CAWKTGGGNTIYF. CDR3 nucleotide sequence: TGTGCCTGGAAAACGGGAGGGGGAAACACCATATATTTT. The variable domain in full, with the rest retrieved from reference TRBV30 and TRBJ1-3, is SQTIHQWPATLVQPVGSPLSLECTVEGTSNPNLYWYRQAAGRGLQLLFYSVGIGQISSEVPQNLSASRPQDRQFILSSKKLLLSDSGFYLCAWKTGGGNTIYFGEGSWLTVV.

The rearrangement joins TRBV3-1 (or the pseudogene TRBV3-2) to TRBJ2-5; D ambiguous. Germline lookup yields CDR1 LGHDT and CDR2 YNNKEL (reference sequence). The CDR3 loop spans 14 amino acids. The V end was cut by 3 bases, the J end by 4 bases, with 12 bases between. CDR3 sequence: CASSHPNPLETQYF. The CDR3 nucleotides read TGTGCCAGCAGCCATCCTAATCCCCTAGAGACCCAGTACTTC.

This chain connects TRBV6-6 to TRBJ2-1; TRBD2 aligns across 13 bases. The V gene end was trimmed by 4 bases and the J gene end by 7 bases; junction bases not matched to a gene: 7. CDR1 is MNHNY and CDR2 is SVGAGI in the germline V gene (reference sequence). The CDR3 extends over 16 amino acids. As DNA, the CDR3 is TGTGCCAGCAGTTCTATGACTAGCGGGAGGTCGAATGAGCAGTTCTTC. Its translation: CASSSMTSGRSNEQFF.

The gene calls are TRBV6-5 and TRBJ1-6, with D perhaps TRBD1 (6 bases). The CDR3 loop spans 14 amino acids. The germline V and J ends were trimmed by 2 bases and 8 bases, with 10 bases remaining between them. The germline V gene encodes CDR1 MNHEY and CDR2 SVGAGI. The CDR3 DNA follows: TGTGCCAGCAGTTACGGCAGGGGCGATTCACCCCTCCACTTT. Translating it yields CASSYGRGDSPLHF.

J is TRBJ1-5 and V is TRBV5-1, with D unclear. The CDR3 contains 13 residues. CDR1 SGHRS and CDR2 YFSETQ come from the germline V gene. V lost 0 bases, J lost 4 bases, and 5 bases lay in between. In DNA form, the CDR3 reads TGCGCCAGCAGCTTGGGGGCGAATCAGCCCCAGCATTTT. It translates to CASSLGANQPQHF.

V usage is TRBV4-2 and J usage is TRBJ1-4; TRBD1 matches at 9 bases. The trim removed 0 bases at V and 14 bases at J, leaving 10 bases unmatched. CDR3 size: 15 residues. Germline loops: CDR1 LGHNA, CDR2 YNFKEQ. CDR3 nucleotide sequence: TGTGCCAGCAGCCAAGAACCGGGACAGGGAAGAGGGCTGTTTTTT. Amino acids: CASSQEPGQGRGLFF.

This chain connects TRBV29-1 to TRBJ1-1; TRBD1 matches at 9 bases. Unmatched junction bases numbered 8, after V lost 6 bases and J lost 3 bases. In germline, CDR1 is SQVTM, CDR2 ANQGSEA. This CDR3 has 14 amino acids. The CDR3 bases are TGCAGCGTCCCAACGGGACAGGGTTACACTGAAGCTTTCTTT. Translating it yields CSVPTGQGYTEAFF. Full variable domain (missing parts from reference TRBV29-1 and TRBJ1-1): SAVISQKPSRDICQRGTSLTIQCQVDSQVTMMFWYRQQPGQSLTLIATANQGSEATYESGFVIDKFPISRPNLTFSTLTVSNMSPEDSSIYLCSVPTGQGYTEAFFGQGTRLTVV.

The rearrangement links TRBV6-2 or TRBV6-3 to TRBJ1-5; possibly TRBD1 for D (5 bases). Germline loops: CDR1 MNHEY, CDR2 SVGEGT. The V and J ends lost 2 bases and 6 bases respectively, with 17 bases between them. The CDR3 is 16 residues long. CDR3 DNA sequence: TGTGCCAGCAGTTACAGTTTGGGGGACTTGGGTCAGCCCCAGCATTTT. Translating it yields CASSYSLGDLGQPQHF.